The text below deals with one T cell receptor beta chain. As yet, its antigen is unknown. Participants had chemo-refractory metastatic non-small-cell lung cancer and were treated with focal radiation plus ipilimumab CTLA-4 blockade. Per germline, CDR1 SGHRS and CDR2 YFSETQ. With V trimmed by 4 bases and J by 6 bases, 2 bases remained unmatched. This CDR3 region has 12 residues. This record comes from a study of radiotherapy plus CTLA-4 blockade in lung cancer. The method was immunoSEQ multiplex PCR; TCRdb's version includes in-frame clones alone and lacks a portion of them. The data contain more than 40,000 clones, around nine tenths of them singletons. General study findings and limits: Blood-borne expansion of tumor-derived TCR clones followed radiotherapy plus ipilimumab.

The chain links TRBV5-1 to TRBJ2-7, with 9 positions matching TRBD2. This TCR was sampled from a human donor with non-small cell lung cancer whose response to radiotherapy plus ipilimumab could not be evaluated. This material consisted of peripheral blood, taken from a patient treated with radiotherapy plus ipilimumab. In nucleotides, the CDR3 is TGCGCCAGCAGCGCGGGGGGGCGCGAGCAGTACTTC. This codes for CASSAGGREQYF.